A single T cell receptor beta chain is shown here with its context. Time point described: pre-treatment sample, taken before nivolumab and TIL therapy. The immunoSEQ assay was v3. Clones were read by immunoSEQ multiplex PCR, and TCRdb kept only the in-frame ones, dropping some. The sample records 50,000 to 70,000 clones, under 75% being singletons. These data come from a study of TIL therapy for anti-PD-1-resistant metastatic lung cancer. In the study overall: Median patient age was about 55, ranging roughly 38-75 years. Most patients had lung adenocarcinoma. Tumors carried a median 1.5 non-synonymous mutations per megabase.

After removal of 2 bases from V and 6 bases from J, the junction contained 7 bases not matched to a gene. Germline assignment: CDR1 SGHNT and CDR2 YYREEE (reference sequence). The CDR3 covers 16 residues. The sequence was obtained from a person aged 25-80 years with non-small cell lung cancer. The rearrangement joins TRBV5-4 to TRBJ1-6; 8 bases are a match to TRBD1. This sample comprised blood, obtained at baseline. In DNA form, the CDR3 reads TGTGCCAGCAGCTTCCCGGACAGGGTGGCTAATTCACCCCTCCACTTT. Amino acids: CASSFPDRVANSPLHF.